The 7 T cell receptor beta chains below come from one sample, sequenced in a study of T cell responses to AZD1222 COVID-19 vaccine. Assay used: immunoSEQ multiplex PCR; TCRdb lists only in-frame clones, some missing. The sample lists around 100,000 clones, about 85% occurring once. The sample here was peripheral blood, taken on day 0 of AZD1222 vaccination. All receptors come from an adult in good health.

This rearrangement joins TRBV12-3 or TRBV12-4 to TRBJ1-5; D unclear. The CDR3 has 13 residues. V lost 3 bases and J 6 bases, leaving 9 bases between the germline ends. The chain's CDR3 is CASSLGSGQPQHF. The DNA of the CDR3 is TGTGCCAGCAGTTTGGGATCGGGTCAGCCCCAGCATTTT.

The chain recombines TRBV25-1 with TRBJ1-5, with a possible D match to TRBD1 (6 bases). The germline V gene has CDR1 MGHDK and CDR2 SYGVNS. Trimming took 3 bases from V and 9 from J, leaving 15 bases between them. CDR3 length equals 14 residues. CDR3 residues: CASSEGAAMSPQHF. DNA for the CDR3: TGTGCCAGCAGTGAGGGGGCAGCTATGTCGCCCCAGCATTTT.

The chain has TRBV5-1 and TRBJ2-7, with 8 bases aligning to TRBD2. The V and J ends lost 4 bases and 2 bases, in that order; junction bases with no gene match: 11. The length of the CDR3 is 16 residues. Germline lookup yields CDR1 SGHRS and CDR2 YFSETQ. CDR3 loop: CASSPAFGRAAYEQYF. For the CDR3, the DNA is TGCGCCAGCAGCCCTGCGTTCGGGAGGGCCGCCTACGAGCAGTACTTC. Together with reference TRBV5-1 and TRBJ2-7, the CDR3 gives the full variable domain: KAGVTQTPRYLIKTRGQQVTLSCSPISGHRSVSWYQQTPGQGLQFLFEYFSETQRNKGNFPGRFSGRQFSNSRSEMNVSTLELGDSALYLCASSPAFGRAAYEQYFGPGTRLTVT.

V gene TRBV2 combines with J gene TRBJ2-7; 9 bases line up with TRBD1. Germline V gives CDR1 SNHLY, CDR2 FYNNEI. The CDR3 runs 15 residues. J gave up 2 bases and V 6 bases, and 8 bases lay outside the gene matches. The CDR3 nucleotides are TGTGCCAGCAGCCAATTGGGACAGGGTCCCTACGAGCAGTACTTC. It codes for CASSQLGQGPYEQYF. Using reference TRBV2 and TRBJ2-7 for the parts outside the CDR3, the full variable domain is EPEVTQTPSHQVTQMGQEVILRCVPISNHLYFYWYRQILGQKVEFLVSFYNNEISEKSEIFDDQFSVERPDGSNFTLKIRSTKLEDSAMYFCASSQLGQGPYEQYFGPGTRLTVT.

The CDR3 DNA follows: TGTGCCAGCAGTCCGAACGGGGCAGAGAACACCGGGGAGCTGTTTTTT. It encodes CASSPNGAENTGELFF. J is TRBJ2-2 and V is TRBV6-2 or TRBV6-3; perhaps D is TRBD1 or TRBD2 (5 bases each). The CDR3 sequence is 16 residues long. V lost 5 bases to trimming and J lost 1 base, with 14 bases between them. CDR1 and CDR2 (germline): MNHEY, SVGEGT.

This chain uses TRBV28 with TRBJ1-5; the D gene is possibly TRBD1 (5 bases). Between the trimmed V and J ends, which lost 3 bases and 3 bases, there was a span of 18 bases. Germline CDR1 MDHEN, CDR2 SYDVKM. This CDR3 is 17 amino acids long. CDR3 coding DNA: TGTGCCAGCAGTTTGGCGGGAGAGGGGCCACCCAATCAGCCCCAGCATTTT. It encodes CASSLAGEGPPNQPQHF.

The V call is TRBV28, the J call TRBJ1-5; TRBD1 matches at 10 bases. Germline V lookup: CDR1 MDHEN, CDR2 SYDVKM. The CDR3 runs 15 residues. V shed 7 bases, J shed 4 bases, and the junction held 7 bases outside the gene matches. Here the CDR3 reads CASNRQGAANQPQHF. The CDR3 nucleotides read TGTGCCAGCAATAGACAGGGGGCGGCTAATCAGCCCCAGCATTTT.